This TCR beta chain was profiled in a study of circulating CD8 cells and anti-PD-1 response in melanoma. Study results and caveats: Experiments were generally run without replicates. Under 7.5% of TRB clonotypes were shared between subsets at M1.

By share of the sample, this clonotype is large. Its antigen remains unidentified. V lost 4 bases to trimming and J lost 4 bases, with 16 bases between them. The CDR3 covers 14 residues. Germline values: CDR1 SQVTM, CDR2 ANQGSEA. Sorting of live CD3+CD8+TCRalphabeta+ cells by PD-1 and/or TIGIT gave four subsets. Using around 15 ng of total RNA, TCR libraries were made with the QIAseq Immune Repertoire TCR panel. One entry per CDR3 protein, called by TCRdb with MiXCR from the reads. This sample has hundreds of distinct CDR3 sequences; approximately 7.2% occur once, and the top ten carry around 40%. V is TRBV29-1 and J is TRBJ2-5; D not certain. This TCR came from a human donor with melanoma. This specimen consisted of CD8+ T cells from PBMCs, obtained at baseline or after one month of anti-PD-1 therapy (not recorded which). Here the CDR3 DNA reads TGCAGCGTTGTGGGGATTGAGTGGGGAGAGACCCAGTACTTC. This gives the protein CSVVGIEWGETQYF.